The 5 T cell receptor beta chains given below trace back to one sample, sequenced in a study of Graves' ophthalmopathy and Graves' hyperthyroidism. RNA transcripts yielded amplified TCR beta CDR3 regions. Second-round multiplex PCR came after a first-round RT-PCR that employed HTBI primers. TCRdb recomputed calls from the multiplex PCR reads with MiXCR, one row per CDR3 protein. This table has about 740,000 distinct CDR3 sequences, roughly two fifths appearing once. The sequencing sample was made of peripheral blood. The receptors shown here come from an adult man with Graves' ophthalmopathy.

This chain links TRBV12-3 or TRBV12-4 with TRBJ2-7, with unresolved D. Trimming left V 6 bases short and J 0 bases short, with 9 bases between. The CDR3 is made up of 13 amino acids. This CDR3 reads CASRKESSYEQYF. The CDR3 DNA is TGTGCCAGCAGAAAAGAGAGCTCCTACGAGCAGTACTTC.

This clonotype was observed a few times. J is TRBJ2-7 and V is TRBV6-2 or TRBV6-3; possible D gene TRBD2, 5 bases. CDR1 and CDR2 from the germline V gene are MNHEY and SVGEGT. Deletions cut 4 bases from V and 6 bases from J, with 13 bases between. The CDR3 spans 13 residues. In DNA form, the CDR3 reads TGTGCCAGCAGTTCTAGCACCCGGGGCGAGCAGTACTTC. Translation gives CASSSSTRGEQYF.

About this clonotype: It is likely a read error, because the conserved phenylalanine at the end of the CDR3 is missing. The chain joins TRBV2 to TRBJ1-4; TRBD1 aligns across 9 bases. The CDR3 spans 14 residues. Germline loops: CDR1 SNHLY, CDR2 FYNNEI. The V segment lost 6 bases and the J segment 5 bases; nucleotides outside the gene matches: 4. CDR3 sequence reads: CASRRDRENEKLFL. For the CDR3, the DNA is TGTGCCAGCAGGCGGGACAGGGAGAATGAAAAACTGTTTCTT.

This clonotype was counted ten times or more. The chain recombines TRBV29-1 with TRBJ2-7; TRBD1 is a possible D gene (6 bases). The CDR3 contains 13 residues. The germline CDR1 and CDR2 sequences are SQVTM and ANQGSEA. Trimming took off 7 bases at V and 2 bases at J, with 15 bases between the two ends. The CDR3 loop reads CSAWTGTTYEQYF. The CDR3 region has the DNA TGCAGCGCATGGACCGGGACAACCTACGAGCAGTACTTC.

For this clonotype: It may be a read error: a sequence one base away is much more abundant. The V gene is TRBV10-3, the J gene TRBJ1-1, with D hard to call. Germline V gene data show CDR1 as ENHRY and CDR2 as SYGVKD. Trimming cost V 6 bases and J 11 bases, with 22 bases left between them. This CDR3 is built from 14 residues. The CDR3 loop is CAIRQVGEGYSAFF. The CDR3 coding sequence is TGTGCCATCAGGCAAGTGGGAGAAGGATACTCTGCTTTCTTT.